This TCR beta chain was recovered during a study of cytomegalovirus exposure and HLA in healthy donors. Study-wide results and caveats: TCR beta V- and J-gene trimming was later associated with a missense DCLRE1C variant.

With respect to this clone: Antigen specificity is unknown.

In the PCR, 60 Vbeta and 13 Jbeta primers were used. Data came from immunoSEQ multiplex PCR; TCRdb stores just in-frame clones and leaves some out. Of approximately 100,000 clones in the sample, 74% were seen once. Trimming took off 6 bases at V and 7 bases at J, with 16 bases between the two ends. Germline V gene lookup returns CDR1 SNHLY and CDR2 FYNNEI. This CDR3 contains 13 residues. V gene TRBV2 combines with J gene TRBJ2-7; D is perhaps TRBD1 (6 bases). This clonotype was obtained from a man in his forties or fifties in good health and CMV-seropositive. The specimen sequenced was PBMCs. The DNA for the CDR3 is TGTGCCAGCAGGGCCCCAGGGGTCGGTGAGCAGTACTTC. Translated: CASRAPGVGEQYF. Combining the CDR3 with reference TRBV2 and TRBJ2-7 gives the whole variable domain EPEVTQTPSHQVTQMGQEVILRCVPISNHLYFYWYRQILGQKVEFLVSFYNNEISEKSEIFDDQFSVERPDGSNFTLKIRSTKLEDSAMYFCASRAPGVGEQYFGPGTRLTVT.